This entry is about one T cell receptor (beta chain). The data belong to a study of shared clonotypes between healthy human individuals. There are 13 residues in the CDR3. Germline V lookup: CDR1 SQVTM, CDR2 ANQGSEA. The J segment lost 3 bases and the V segment lost 5 bases, leaving 5 bases of the junction unmatched. Libraries were prepared by immunoSEQ multiplex PCR; TCRdb keeps only in-frame clonotypes and omits some of them. Of around 1.5 million clones in the sample, around 98% were seen once. The receptor's source is a young man in good health. This chain uses TRBV29-1 with TRBJ2-7; 9 nucleotides match TRBD2. Source material: naive CD4+ T cells sorted from blood. The subset was: CD45RA+ positively selected. DNA for the CDR3: TGCAGCGTTAAAGGACTAGCGCACTACGAGCAGTACTTC. Amino acids: CSVKGLAHYEQYF.